The source of this T cell receptor (beta chain) is a study of blood T cell repertoires in COVID-19. Generated by immunoSEQ multiplex PCR, the TCRdb table keeps only in-frame clones and is missing some. In the table there are approximately 68,000 clones, about 81% of which are singletons. The CDR3 consists of 16 residues. Germline CDR1 and CDR2: SGDLS and YYNGEE. Trimming took 0 bases from V and 7 from J, leaving 16 bases between them. The V gene is TRBV9, the J gene TRBJ1-4; D call uncertain. The sequence was collected from a human donor in a cohort sampled during active COVID-19. Specimen: peripheral blood. The chain's CDR3 is CASSVGIGKTFEKLFF. In DNA form, the CDR3 reads TGTGCCAGCAGCGTAGGGATCGGAAAGACTTTTGAAAAACTGTTTTTT.